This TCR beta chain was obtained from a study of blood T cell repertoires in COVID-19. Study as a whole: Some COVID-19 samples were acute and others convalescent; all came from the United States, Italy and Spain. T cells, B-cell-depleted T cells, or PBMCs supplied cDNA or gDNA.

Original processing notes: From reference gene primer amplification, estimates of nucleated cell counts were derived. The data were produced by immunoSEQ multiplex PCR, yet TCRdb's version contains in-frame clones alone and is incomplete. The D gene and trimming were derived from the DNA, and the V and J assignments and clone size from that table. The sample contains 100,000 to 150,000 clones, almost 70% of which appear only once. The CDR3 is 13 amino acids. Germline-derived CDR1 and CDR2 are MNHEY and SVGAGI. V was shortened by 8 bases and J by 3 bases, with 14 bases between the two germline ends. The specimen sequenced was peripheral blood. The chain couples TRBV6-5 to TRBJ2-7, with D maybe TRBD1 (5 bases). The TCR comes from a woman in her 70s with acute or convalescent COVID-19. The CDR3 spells CASGPKGVYEQYF. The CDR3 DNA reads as TGTGCCAGCGGCCCGAAAGGGGTCTACGAGCAGTACTTC.